The next 15 T cell receptor beta chains were all read from a single sample in a study of shared clonotypes between healthy human individuals. Profiled with immunoSEQ multiplex PCR; TCRdb holds only in-frame clones, not every one. The table shows about 820,000 clones, with 80% to 95% occurring only once. CD45RO-negative, CCR7-selected cells formed the naive CD8 fraction, which excluded terminally differentiated effector memory CD45RA+ cells. The sequencing sample was made of naive CD8+ T cells sorted from blood. The receptors originated from a man in his thirties or forties in good health.

The J gene is TRBJ2-7, the V gene TRBV15; the D gene is possibly TRBD1 (6 bases). Per the germline V gene, CDR1 is LNHNV and CDR2 is YYDKDF (reference sequence). The ends were cut back, 0 bases at V and 5 bases at J, with 8 bases in the middle. This CDR3 comprises 13 residues. The CDR3 nucleotides read TGTGCCACCAGCAGAGAGGGGGCGAACGAGCAGTACTTC. Translated, it gives CATSREGANEQYF.

This chain joins TRBV9 and TRBJ2-5, with a tentative D call TRBD2 (5 bases). The germline V gene has CDR1 SGDLS and CDR2 YYNGEE. V was clipped by 4 bases and J by 4 bases, with 20 bases between them. This CDR3 contains 16 residues. CDR3 residues: CASSPSETTMGETQYF. Written as DNA, the CDR3 is TGTGCCAGCAGCCCCTCCGAGACTACCATGGGAGAGACCCAGTACTTC.

This chain connects TRBV7-6 to TRBJ2-7, with 11 bases that match TRBD2. Unmatched junction bases numbered 7, after V lost 5 bases and J lost 4 bases. Germline CDR1 SGHVS, CDR2 FNYEAQ. This CDR3 has 15 amino acids. The chain's CDR3 is CASSTIAGGPYEQYF. The CDR3 bases are TGTGCCAGCAGCACAATAGCGGGAGGGCCTTACGAGCAGTACTTC.

This clone has only a few counts. The chain uses TRBV6-4 and TRBJ2-2; possibly TRBD1 or TRBD2 for D (5 bases each). This CDR3 is built from 13 residues. In germline, CDR1 is MRHNA, CDR2 SNTAGT. Deletions cut 0 bases from V and 6 bases from J, with 5 bases between. CDR3 region: CASSDSGAGELFF. CDR3 in DNA: TGTGCCAGCAGTGACTCGGGGGCCGGGGAGCTGTTTTTT.

V usage is TRBV5-5 and J usage is TRBJ2-7; 9 nucleotides agree with TRBD2. The J segment lost 0 bases and the V segment lost 2 bases, leaving 9 bases of the junction unmatched. The CDR3 sequence is 17 residues long. Germline V gene sequence: CDR1 SGHKS, CDR2 YYEKEE (reference sequence). CDR3 residues: CASSFTSGLSSSYEQYF. Here the CDR3 DNA reads TGTGCCAGCAGCTTTACTAGCGGGCTTTCGAGCTCCTACGAGCAGTACTTC.

This chain uses TRBV30 with TRBJ2-2, with unresolved D. V gave up 3 bases and J gave up 6 bases, with 8 bases separating them. This CDR3 spans 12 amino acids. The germline V gene encodes CDR1 GTSNPN and CDR2 SVGIG (reference sequence). The CDR3 DNA reads TGTGCCTGGAGCCTAACGGCCGGGGAGCTGTTTTTT. It encodes CAWSLTAGELFF.

A single count supports this clone. This chain uses TRBV7-8 with TRBJ2-2, with a tentative D call TRBD1 (6 bases). The CDR3 is 14 amino acids. Trimming removed 4 bases at V and 6 bases at J, with 12 bases between. Per the germline V gene, CDR1 is SGHVS and CDR2 is FQNEAQ. In nucleotides, the CDR3 is TGTGCCAGCAGCTCCACAGGGTTGGCCGGGGAGCTGTTTTTT. Residues: CASSSTGLAGELFF. The full variable domain, in which reference TRBV7-8 and TRBJ2-2 provide the parts outside the CDR3, is GAGVSQSPRYKVAKRGQDVALRCDPISGHVSLFWYQQALGQGPEFLTYFQNEAQLDKSGLPSDRFFAERPEGSVSTLKIQRTQQEDSAVYLCASSSTGLAGELFFGEGSRLTVL.

The chain uses TRBV28 and TRBJ2-1; D might be TRBD2 (5 bases). The germline V gene has CDR1 MDHEN and CDR2 SYDVKM. The CDR3 runs to 17 residues. V lost 5 bases and J 2 bases, leaving 19 bases between the germline ends. As DNA, the CDR3 is TGTGCCAGCAGTATAGCCGACTACCCCCTTACCTACAATGAGCAGTTCTTC. This translates into CASSIADYPLTYNEQFF.

This clone was picked up one time. The chain is built from TRBV6-1 and TRBJ2-1; TRBD2 is a possible D gene (5 bases). V lost 8 bases to trimming and J lost 0 bases, with 8 bases between them. Germline V gene sequence: CDR1 MNHNS, CDR2 SASEGT. This CDR3 is built from 13 residues. The DNA of the CDR3 is TGTGCCAGCGCTGAGGGCTCCTACAATGAGCAGTTCTTC. As protein: CASAEGSYNEQFF.

This sequence joins TRBV7-3 and TRBJ2-2; TRBD2 aligns across 10 bases. Germline V CDR1 and CDR2: SGHTA, FQGTGA. The trim removed 4 bases at V and 3 bases at J, leaving 5 bases unmatched. CDR3 size: 16 residues. The CDR3 protein is CASSSSGSIDTGELFF. For the CDR3, the DNA is TGTGCCAGCAGCTCTAGCGGGAGCATCGACACCGGGGAGCTGTTTTTT.

The V call is TRBV2, the J call TRBJ2-3; D is possibly TRBD2 (6 bases). Germline V gives CDR1 SNHLY, CDR2 FYNNEI. Trimming pared 8 bases from V and 3 bases from J, leaving 21 bases between. CDR3 size: 16 residues. This CDR3 reads CASSPGPAGRTDTQYF. As DNA, the CDR3 is TGTGCCAGCTCTCCCGGCCCGGCGGGAAGGACAGATACGCAGTATTTT.

There are a few counts of this clone. This chain joins TRBV18 and TRBJ2-1, with 7 positions matching TRBD2. Unmatched junction bases numbered 6, after V lost 0 bases and J lost 10 bases. This CDR3 has 14 residues. The germline V gene has CDR1 KGHSH and CDR2 LQKENI. The CDR3 sequence: CASSPPVSGNEQFF. In nucleotides, the CDR3 is TGTGCCAGCTCACCACCGGTAAGCGGGAACGAGCAGTTCTTC.

This chain links TRBV27 with TRBJ2-3, with 9 nucleotides matching TRBD1. The CDR3 is 16 amino acids. Germline trimming cut 1 base from V and 4 bases from J; bases unmatched to any gene: 6. Per germline, CDR1 MNHEY and CDR2 SMNVEV (reference sequence). CDR3 loop: CASSLWTGEDADTQYF. As DNA, the CDR3 is TGTGCCAGCAGTTTATGGACAGGGGAGGATGCAGATACGCAGTATTTT.

This rearrangement joins TRBV9 to TRBJ2-1; possibly TRBD1 for D (6 bases). There are 15 residues in the CDR3. The V end lost 0 bases, the J end lost 4 bases, and 11 bases lay between the germline ends. CDR1 and CDR2 (germline): SGDLS, YYNGEE. Here the CDR3 DNA reads TGTGCCAGCAGCGTAGACGGGACAAATTACAATGAGCAGTTCTTC. It translates to CASSVDGTNYNEQFF.

V is TRBV11-2 and J is TRBJ2-7; no clear D gene. The CDR3 has 13 residues. Germline CDR1 reads SGHAT; CDR2 reads FQNNGV. V was cut by 4 bases and J by 0 bases, with 7 bases left in between. CDR3 in amino acids: CASSSLSSYEQYF. CDR3 coding DNA: TGTGCCAGCAGCTCCCTTAGCTCCTACGAGCAGTACTTC.